These 23 T cell receptor beta chains originate from one sample sequenced in a study of vaccination and CD4 T cells after COVID-19. Antigen specificity for these receptors is unknown. Treatment specified: approximately 9-day PBMC culture with coronavirus spike peptide pools or control peptides (ViraFEST assay). The Oncomine TCR Beta short-read assay was what sequenced the DNA obtained from cultured CD4+ T cells. TCRdb called the PCR reads again in MiXCR, with one record for every CDR3 protein. The repertoire holds around 20,000 distinct CDR3 sequences, with roughly 70% as singletons. The sequencing input was CD4+ T cells from blood, cultured in vitro. The receptors were gathered from a human donor who had recovered from COVID-19.

V is TRBV27 and J is TRBJ2-5; D ambiguous. CDR1 is MNHEY and CDR2 is SMNVEV in the germline V gene (reference sequence). CDR3 size: 11 residues. Trimming stripped 8 bases from V and 6 bases from J, with 10 bases between. The CDR3 nucleotides are TGTGCCAGCCCTCCAAGGAAGACCCAGTACTTC. Protein: CASPPRKTQYF.

V gene TRBV6-1 combines with J gene TRBJ1-5; 8 nucleotides align to TRBD1. V gave up 1 base and J gave up 6 bases; unmatched junction bases: 8. In germline, CDR1 is MNHNS, CDR2 SASEGT. There are 16 residues in the CDR3. Here the CDR3 reads CASSEVGQGARQPQHF. DNA for the CDR3: TGTGCCAGCAGTGAAGTAGGGCAGGGGGCGCGTCAGCCCCAGCATTTT.

The chain has TRBV19 and TRBJ1-2, with D possibly TRBD1 on 5 matching bases. The CDR3 extends over 14 amino acids. With 3 bases removed from V and 5 bases from J, the gap between germline ends came to 13 bases. CDR1 is LNHDA and CDR2 is SQIVND in the germline V gene (reference sequence). The CDR3 DNA is TGTGCCAGTAGTATGCACGACAGACTGTATGGCTACACCTTC. Translation: CASSMHDRLYGYTF.

V usage is TRBV24-1 and J usage is TRBJ2-3; no firm D call. Trimming cost V 3 bases and J 3 bases, with 9 bases left between them. The CDR3 is 14 residues long. Germline-derived CDR1 and CDR2 are KGHDR and SFDVKD. DNA of the CDR3: TGTGCCACCAGTGATCCGAAGACGACAGATACGCAGTATTTT. Amino acid sequence: CATSDPKTTDTQYF.

The rearrangement links TRBV30 to TRBJ1-2; D ambiguous. This CDR3 comprises 13 residues. Trimming stripped 0 bases from V and 1 base from J, with 6 bases between. The V gene's germline CDR1 is GTSNPN and CDR2 SVGIG (reference sequence). CDR3 nucleotide sequence: TGTGCCTGGAGTGTATACAGTAACTATGGCTACACCTTC. Amino acid sequence: CAWSVYSNYGYTF.

This chain links TRBV24-1 with TRBJ2-7, with 9 bases that match TRBD1. There are 15 residues in the CDR3. The germline gives CDR1 KGHDR, CDR2 SFDVKD. J lost 5 bases, V lost 4 bases, and 8 bases had no gene match. DNA for the CDR3: TGTGCCACCAGTGACTTCGGACAGGGGAGAGACGAGCAGTACTTC. Translation: CATSDFGQGRDEQYF.

V and J are TRBV6-1 and TRBJ2-3, with D possibly matching TRBD1 (7 bases). The V end lost 5 bases, the J end lost 0 bases, and 12 bases lay between the germline ends. This CDR3 spans 15 amino acids. The V gene's germline CDR1 is MNHNS and CDR2 SASEGT. In nucleotides, the CDR3 is TGTGCCAGCAGTAGCAGGGGGGCGAGCACAGATACGCAGTATTTT. Translated, it gives CASSSRGASTDTQYF.

The chain combines TRBV7-9 with TRBJ2-1; D is undetermined. Germline CDR1 reads SEHNR; CDR2 reads FQNEAQ (reference sequence). This CDR3 spans 14 amino acids. The V gene lost 2 bases and the J gene lost 5 bases, with 10 bases spanning the gap. The CDR3 coding sequence is TGTGCCAGCAGCTTATTAGATTCAAACAATGAGCAGTTCTTC. Encoded protein: CASSLLDSNNEQFF.

A few counts support this clonotype. This chain links TRBV6-2 or TRBV6-3 with TRBJ2-7; TRBD2 agrees at 8 bases. The CDR3 is 12 residues long. V lost 5 bases and J lost 7; bases outside the gene matches: 4. Germline CDR1 and CDR2: MNHEY and SVGEGT. The CDR3 region is CASSEGLGEQYF. The DNA of the CDR3 is TGTGCCAGCAGTGAGGGACTAGGTGAGCAGTACTTC.

This clonotype was seen a handful of times. The chain links TRBV6-1 to TRBJ1-2, with D possibly TRBD1 on 6 matching bases. Trimming pared 5 bases from V and 6 bases from J, leaving 16 bases between. The V gene's germline CDR1 is MNHNS and CDR2 SASEGT. The CDR3 spans 14 residues. The CDR3 sequence is CASSLLRQEDGYTF. Written as DNA, the CDR3 is TGTGCCAGCAGTCTGCTCCGACAGGAGGATGGCTACACCTTC.

The chain recombines TRBV19 with TRBJ1-5; no reliable D call. V lost 5 bases and J 6 bases, leaving 14 bases between the germline ends. CDR3 length equals 14 residues. Looked up from germline, CDR1 is LNHDA and CDR2 is SQIVND (reference sequence). Written as DNA, the CDR3 is TGTGCCAGTAGTGATGACACCCGGGGTCAGCCCCAGCATTTT. Translating gives CASSDDTRGQPQHF.

The chain uses TRBV28 and TRBJ1-5; D is possibly TRBD1 (5 bases). This CDR3 has 15 residues. Trimming took off 5 bases at V and 3 bases at J, with 14 bases between the two ends. Germline V gene sequence: CDR1 MDHEN, CDR2 SYDVKM. This CDR3 is CASSPGGGNNQPQHF. The CDR3 region has the DNA TGTGCCAGCAGTCCCGGGGGGGGGAACAATCAGCCCCAGCATTTT.

The genes are TRBV20-1 and TRBJ2-5; D might be TRBD2 (6 bases). Trimming removed 5 bases from V and 3 bases from J, with 13 bases in between. Germline CDR1 and CDR2: DFQATT and SNEGSKA (reference sequence). The CDR3 extends over 13 amino acids. The CDR3: CSAPGAGEETQYF. In DNA form, the CDR3 reads TGCAGTGCTCCGGGAGCAGGAGAAGAGACCCAGTACTTC.

This clonotype appeared a single time. The rearrangement links TRBV12-3 or TRBV12-4 to TRBJ1-5; no definite D call. The CDR3 contains 12 residues. V was cut by 6 bases and J by 4 bases, with 7 bases left in between. In DNA, the CDR3 is TGTGCCAGCAGGCCTACAAATCAGCCCCAGCATTTT. As protein: CASRPTNQPQHF.

The rearrangement joins TRBV15 to TRBJ2-5, with 7 bases that match TRBD2. This CDR3 is 16 amino acids long. CDR1 LNHNV and CDR2 YYDKDF come from the germline V gene (reference sequence). J lost 5 bases, V lost 0 bases, and 9 bases had no gene match. The CDR3 coding sequence is TGTGCCACCAGCAGAGAGTGGACTAGTGGAGAGGAGACCCAGTACTTC. Protein sequence: CATSREWTSGEETQYF. Full variable domain (missing parts from reference TRBV15 and TRBJ2-5): DAMVIQNPRYQVTQFGKPVTLSCSQTLNHNVMYWYQQKSSQAPKLLFHYYDKDFNNEADTPDNFQSRRPNTSFCFLDIRSPGLGDTAMYLCATSREWTSGEETQYFGPGTRLLVL.

This CDR3 reads CSARAQRSTDTQYF. The CDR3 coding sequence is TGCAGTGCTAGAGCCCAACGGTCCACAGATACGCAGTATTTT. The V gene is TRBV20-1, the J gene TRBJ2-3; D unclear. The germline V gene has CDR1 DFQATT and CDR2 SNEGSKA (reference sequence). The CDR3 spans 14 residues. Trimming shortened V by 1 base and J by 2 bases, and 10 bases separated the two germline ends.

The chain combines TRBV30 with TRBJ2-2; no clear D. V dropped 3 bases and J dropped 9 bases, with 17 bases sitting between them. The CDR3 extends over 14 amino acids. The germline gives CDR1 GTSNPN, CDR2 SVGIG (reference sequence). Here the CDR3 reads CAWRTQLVARELFF. The CDR3 DNA reads as TGTGCCTGGAGAACACAGCTGGTGGCCCGGGAGCTGTTTTTT.

The chain employs TRBV6-4 and TRBJ2-5; TRBD1 agrees at 8 bases. Germline assignment: CDR1 MRHNA and CDR2 SNTAGT. The V gene end was trimmed by 6 bases and the J gene end by 1 base; junction bases not matched to a gene: 4. The CDR3 contains 14 residues. The CDR3 loop reads CASRTGAIQETQYF. The DNA for the CDR3 is TGTGCCAGCAGGACAGGGGCCATCCAAGAGACCCAGTACTTC.

The chain is built from TRBV6-1 and TRBJ1-5, with D unresolved. With 8 bases removed from V and 0 bases from J, the gap between germline ends came to 5 bases. CDR3 length: 12 residues. CDR1 MNHNS and CDR2 SASEGT come from the germline V gene. The CDR3 loop is CASGNSNQPQHF. The CDR3 nucleotides are TGTGCCAGCGGAAATAGCAATCAGCCCCAGCATTTT.

The sample holds one count of this clonotype. The chain recombines TRBV5-1 with TRBJ2-3; D call uncertain. Germline V gene sequence: CDR1 SGHRS, CDR2 YFSETQ. The V end was cut by 2 bases, the J end by 4 bases, with 5 bases between. This CDR3 is built from 12 residues. The CDR3 sequence is CASSFPSDTQYF. CDR3 in DNA: TGCGCCAGCAGCTTCCCCTCAGATACGCAGTATTTT.

This clonotype occurred once. The V gene is TRBV6-2 or TRBV6-3, the J gene TRBJ2-4, with unresolved D. Germline lookup yields CDR1 MNHEY and CDR2 SVGEGT. Trimming left V 2 bases short and J 4 bases short, with 9 bases between. The CDR3 extends over 14 amino acids. Here the CDR3 DNA reads TGTGCCAGCAGTTACCTCTATTCGAAAAACATTCAGTACTTC. Translation gives CASSYLYSKNIQYF.

The genes are TRBV9 and TRBJ1-5; 8 bases fit TRBD1. Germline CDR1 reads SGDLS; CDR2 reads YYNGEE. The CDR3 contains 15 residues. The V gene end was trimmed by 4 bases and the J gene end by 6 bases; junction bases not matched to a gene: 9. CDR3 loop: CASSRDGQGGQPQHF. The DNA for the CDR3 is TGTGCCAGCAGCCGGGACGGACAGGGTGGTCAGCCCCAGCATTTT. The full variable domain, completed using reference TRBV9 and TRBJ1-5, is DSGVTQTPKHLITATGQRVTLRCSPRSGDLSVYWYQQSLDQGLQFLIQYYNGEERAKGNILERFSAQQFPDLHSELNLSSLELGDSALYFCASSRDGQGGQPQHFGDGTRLSIL.

The rearrangement joins TRBV11-2 to TRBJ2-2; perhaps TRBD1 as D (6 bases). This CDR3 region has 16 residues. V dropped 5 bases and J dropped 5 bases, with 18 bases sitting between them. Germline V lookup: CDR1 SGHAT, CDR2 FQNNGV. The chain's CDR3 is CASSLRAGDRTGELFF. CDR3 bases: TGTGCCAGCAGCCTCCGGGCAGGGGATAGAACCGGGGAGCTGTTTTTT.